This T cell receptor (beta chain) was obtained from a study of early T cells in non-severe SARS-CoV-2 infection. Looking at the study overall: Investigators sequenced bulk RNA drawn from unsorted whole blood, and chains remained unpaired. Regarding the study as a whole: Private and CD4 specificities were missed by VDJdb matching, which favored anti-spike CD8 responses.

This clonotype occurred many times. Its antigen is still unknown. In the library, individual cDNA molecules carried attached unique molecular identifiers. TCRdb ran MiXCR on the 5' RACE reads and lists one entry per CDR3 protein. Of around 83,000 distinct CDR3 sequences listed, 8.5% to 12% are singletons. Germline assignment: CDR1 SNHLY and CDR2 FYNNEI. The CDR3 totals 14 residues. Deletions cut 4 bases from V and 0 bases from J, with 9 bases between. This chain joins TRBV2 and TRBJ1-1, with a tentative D call TRBD1 (6 bases). Sequencing was performed on whole blood, taken at baseline. This TCR came from an adult who was a healthcare worker with PCR-confirmed SARS-CoV-2 infection or an uninfected control (not recorded which). The CDR3 region is CASSVQGMNTEAFF. The CDR3, as DNA: TGTGCCAGCAGTGTTCAGGGGATGAACACTGAAGCTTTCTTT.